This TCR beta chain was observed in a study of T cell repertoires in cytomegalovirus infection. Study at large: It can be stated that public TCR beta signatures indicated CMV infection as well as a matching HLA type.

A few counts support this clonotype. Its antigen is not identified. Study conclusions and caveats: What dominated the ex vivo response were HLA-C-restricted CMV-specific TCR beta clonotypes. CMV carriers having the relevant HLA were flagged by cumulative public TCR beta family frequency.

Germline values: CDR1 SQVTM, CDR2 ANQGSEA. After removal of 3 bases from V and 5 bases from J, the junction contained 4 bases not matched to a gene. This CDR3 has 12 amino acids. TCRdb itself ran the reads through MiXCR, one entry per CDR3 protein. This sample yields roughly 100,000 distinct CDR3 sequences, of which 16% are seen a single time; more than 7% belongs to the top ten. This clonotype was sampled from a human donor in good health (CMV status not recorded). Some clones in this sample may be carry-over from other donors' samples. The sequenced sample consisted of PBMCs. The chain uses TRBV29-1 and TRBJ2-7, with 7 positions matching TRBD1. CDR3 nucleotides: TGCAGCGTTGAGGACAGGATCAACGAGCAGTACTTC. This gives the protein CSVEDRINEQYF.